The rows below give T cell receptor beta chains drawn from one sample of a study of shared clonotypes between healthy human individuals. Using immunoSEQ multiplex PCR, the repertoire was profiled, and TCRdb retains in-frame clones only, with some absent. The data show around 440,000 clones, around 77% seen once. The sequenced material came from PBMCs. The receptors originated from a woman aged 40 to 55 in good health. Some clones in this sample may be carry-over from other donors' samples. CDR3s include the opening cysteine and the closing phenylalanine or tryptophan. Fields, in order: V gene, clone size, D gene, J gene, CDR3 DNA, CDR3 protein. D genes are given only for firm matches. For some rows the clone size is stated as once, few or many, or as a class when expanded; others skip it.

TRBV21-1	NA	NA	TRBJ1-1	TGTGCCAGCAGCCCCGGGGTCTTT	CASSPGVF
TRBV27	few	NA	TRBJ1-1	TGTGCCAGCAGTTTGGACGGAAGCACTGAAGCTTTCTTT	CASSLDGSTEAFF
TRBV4-3	once	NA	TRBJ2-2	TGCGCCAGCAGCCAAGACTTCAGACAGGACACCGGGGAGCTGTTTTTT	CASSQDFRQDTGELFF
TRBV5-4	NA	NA	TRBJ2-5	TGTGCCAGCAGCTTGGACAGGTCTAGGCAGTACTTC	CASSLDRSRQYF
TRBV27	NA	TRBD2	TRBJ2-1	TGTGCCAGCAGTTCAAGTAGCGGGAGGGCCGGTGAGCAGTTCTTC	CASSSSSGRAGEQFF
TRBV7-2	many	NA	TRBJ2-5	TGTGCCAGCAGCTCCCCAGTCGGGCAGACCCAGTACTTC	CASSSPVGQTQYF
TRBV5-4	NA	NA	TRBJ2-5	TGTGCCAGCAGCTTGTTACAAGAGACCCAGTACTTC	CASSLLQETQYF
TRBV5-4	NA	TRBD1	TRBJ2-1	TGTGCCAGCAGCTCGGGGACAGGGGGCTACAATGAGCAGTTCTTC	CASSSGTGGYNEQFF
TRBV9	once	TRBD2	TRBJ2-3	TGTGCCAGCAGCAAGACTAGCGGGGGGACCCGCACAGATACGCAGTATTTT	CASSKTSGGTRTDTQYF
TRBV5-1	NA	TRBD1	TRBJ2-7	TGCGCCAGCAGCCCCCGGGACAGGGATCTGAGCGGAAGCTACGAGCAGTACTTC	CASSPRDRDLSGSYEQYF
TRBV15	NA	NA	TRBJ2-1	TGTGCCACCAGCCGTGGACTGAGAAATGAGCAGTTCTTC	CATSRGLRNEQFF
TRBV5-1	once	NA	TRBJ2-7	TGCGCCAGCAGTGCATCGGGACGGAACTACGAGCAGTACTTC	CASSASGRNYEQYF